A selection of T cell receptor beta chains follows, all from one sample in a study of blood T cell repertoires in COVID-19. TCRdb's table, derived via immunoSEQ multiplex PCR, lists solely in-frame clones and lacks some. The table has around 150,000 clones, more than 75% seen once. Sample: peripheral blood. The receptors here all came from a woman in her sixties or seventies with COVID-19, enrolled during active disease. CDR3s include the opening cysteine and the closing phenylalanine or tryptophan. The D gene is left open where the match is weak. Where a row states a size, it is once, few, many or the class of an expanded clone; other rows omit it.

clone size: NA; CDR3 length: 15; D gene: NA; J gene: TRBJ2-1; V gene: TRBV6-4; CDR3 protein: CASSEGAGSYNEQFF; CDR3 DNA: TGTGCCAGCAGTGAGGGAGCGGGCTCCTACAATGAGCAGTTCTTC
clone size: NA; CDR3 length: 13; D gene: NA; J gene: TRBJ1-1; V gene: TRBV14; CDR3 protein: CASSPRARTEAFF; CDR3 DNA: TGTGCCAGCAGCCCCCGAGCGCGAACTGAAGCTTTCTTT
clone size: NA; CDR3 length: 12; D gene: NA; J gene: TRBJ1-2; V gene: TRBV6-1; CDR3 protein: CASSPGGYGYTF; CDR3 DNA: TGTGCCAGCAGTCCCGGAGGCTATGGCTACACCTTC
clone size: NA; CDR3 length: 14; D gene: TRBD1; J gene: TRBJ2-1; V gene: TRBV7-9; CDR3 protein: CASSRRTGVHEQFF; CDR3 DNA: TGTGCCAGCAGCCGAAGGACAGGGGTCCATGAGCAGTTCTTC
clone size: NA; CDR3 length: 19; D gene: NA; J gene: TRBJ1-4; V gene: TRBV3-1/TRBV3-2; CDR3 protein: CASSLTTPTGVGTNEKLFF; CDR3 DNA: TGTGCCAGCAGCCTGACTACCCCGACAGGAGTGGGAACTAATGAAAAACTGTTTTTT
clone size: NA; CDR3 length: 20; D gene: TRBD1; J gene: TRBJ1-6; V gene: TRBV18; CDR3 protein: CASKFGTGAIRSSYNSPLHF; CDR3 DNA: TGTGCCAGCAAGTTCGGGACAGGGGCCATTCGGAGCTCCTATAATTCACCCCTCCACTTT
clone size: NA; CDR3 length: 14; D gene: TRBD1; J gene: TRBJ1-2; V gene: TRBV29-1; CDR3 protein: CSVGDGTARRGYTF; CDR3 DNA: TGCAGCGTGGGGGACGGGACAGCTCGAAGAGGCTACACCTTC
clone size: NA; CDR3 length: 16; D gene: TRBD1; J gene: TRBJ2-2; V gene: TRBV18; CDR3 protein: CASSPMGQGSTGELFF; CDR3 DNA: TGTGCCAGCTCACCGATGGGACAGGGGAGCACCGGGGAGCTGTTTTTT
clone size: NA; CDR3 length: 14; D gene: NA; J gene: TRBJ1-5; V gene: TRBV24-1; CDR3 protein: CATSEGAGPSPQHF; CDR3 DNA: TGTGCCACCAGTGAGGGTGCAGGGCCCTCGCCCCAGCATTTT
clone size: NA; CDR3 length: 14; D gene: NA; J gene: TRBJ1-1; V gene: TRBV10-2; CDR3 protein: CASSADRANTEAFF; CDR3 DNA: TGCGCCAGCAGCGCAGACAGAGCCAACACTGAAGCTTTCTTT
clone size: NA; CDR3 length: 12; D gene: TRBD1; J gene: TRBJ2-1; V gene: TRBV30; CDR3 protein: CAWSAGTGRQFF; CDR3 DNA: TGTGCCTGGAGTGCGGGGACAGGGAGGCAGTTCTTC
clone size: NA; CDR3 length: 16; D gene: TRBD2; J gene: TRBJ2-4; V gene: TRBV5-1; CDR3 protein: CASSFWVREGKNIQYF; CDR3 DNA: TGCGCCAGCAGTTTCTGGGTGCGGGAGGGCAAAAACATTCAGTACTTC
clone size: NA; CDR3 length: 13; D gene: NA; J gene: TRBJ1-2; V gene: TRBV6-5; CDR3 protein: CASSYTESYGYTF; CDR3 DNA: TGTGCCAGCAGTTACACGGAGAGCTATGGCTACACCTTC
clone size: NA; CDR3 length: 13; D gene: NA; J gene: TRBJ2-3; V gene: TRBV10-2; CDR3 protein: CASRVGGGDTQYF; CDR3 DNA: TGCGCCAGCAGAGTAGGGGGAGGGGATACGCAGTATTTT
clone size: NA; CDR3 length: 14; D gene: TRBD1; J gene: TRBJ1-2; V gene: TRBV5-1; CDR3 protein: CASSSGQGNYGYTF; CDR3 DNA: TGCGCCAGCAGCTCGGGACAGGGCAACTATGGCTACACCTTC
clone size: NA; CDR3 length: 16; D gene: TRBD1; J gene: TRBJ1-1; V gene: TRBV18; CDR3 protein: CASSPAVGQMNTEAFF; CDR3 DNA: TGTGCCAGCTCACCGGCGGTGGGACAGATGAACACTGAAGCTTTCTTT
clone size: NA; CDR3 length: 13; D gene: NA; J gene: TRBJ1-3; V gene: TRBV12-3/TRBV12-4; CDR3 protein: CASSTGSGNTIYF; CDR3 DNA: TGTGCCAGCAGTACAGGGTCTGGAAACACCATATATTTT
clone size: NA; CDR3 length: 13; D gene: NA; J gene: TRBJ1-1; V gene: TRBV10-3; CDR3 protein: CAISESSIYGAFF; CDR3 DNA: TGTGCCATCAGTGAGTCGAGTATTTATGGAGCTTTCTTT
clone size: NA; CDR3 length: 14; D gene: NA; J gene: TRBJ1-2; V gene: TRBV3-1/TRBV3-2; CDR3 protein: CASSQGLAVSGYTF; CDR3 DNA: TGTGCCAGCAGCCAAGGCCTCGCCGTGAGTGGCTACACCTTC
clone size: NA; CDR3 length: 16; D gene: NA; J gene: TRBJ1-6; V gene: TRBV21-1; CDR3 protein: CASRTGGETYNSPLHF; CDR3 DNA: TGTGCCAGCAGAACAGGGGGCGAAACCTATAATTCACCCCTCCACTTT
clone size: NA; CDR3 length: 15; D gene: NA; J gene: TRBJ2-3; V gene: TRBV6-4; CDR3 protein: CASSVDLSSTDTQYF; CDR3 DNA: TGTGCCAGCAGTGTAGACCTTAGCTCCACAGATACGCAGTATTTT
clone size: NA; CDR3 length: 15; D gene: TRBD1; J gene: TRBJ1-1; V gene: TRBV15; CDR3 protein: CATSRGDRVRTEAFF; CDR3 DNA: TGTGCCACCAGCAGAGGGGACAGGGTGCGGACTGAAGCTTTCTTT
clone size: NA; CDR3 length: 13; D gene: NA; J gene: TRBJ1-2; V gene: TRBV6-6; CDR3 protein: CASSRQDLYGYTF; CDR3 DNA: TGTGCCAGCAGTCGACAGGATCTCTATGGCTACACCTTC
clone size: NA; CDR3 length: 15; D gene: TRBD1; J gene: TRBJ1-1; V gene: TRBV14; CDR3 protein: CASSQLQGMNTEAFF; CDR3 DNA: TGTGCCAGCAGCCAACTACAGGGGATGAACACTGAAGCTTTCTTT
clone size: NA; CDR3 length: 13; D gene: NA; J gene: TRBJ2-1; V gene: TRBV3-1/TRBV3-2; CDR3 protein: CASSQGTTRGGFF; CDR3 DNA: TGTGCCAGCAGCCAAGGGACCACCCGGGGTGGGTTCTTC
clone size: NA; CDR3 length: 14; D gene: TRBD1; J gene: TRBJ1-5; V gene: TRBV18; CDR3 protein: CASSPSGQEQPQHF; CDR3 DNA: TGTGCCAGCTCACCAAGTGGACAGGAACAGCCCCAGCATTTT
clone size: NA; CDR3 length: 14; D gene: TRBD1; J gene: TRBJ1-1; V gene: TRBV9; CDR3 protein: CASSIGQGGSEAFF; CDR3 DNA: TGTGCCAGTTCAATAGGACAGGGTGGAAGTGAAGCTTTCTTT
clone size: NA; CDR3 length: 13; D gene: TRBD1; J gene: TRBJ1-1; V gene: TRBV5-1; CDR3 protein: CASSLGDRPEAFF; CDR3 DNA: TGCGCCAGCAGCTTGGGGGACAGGCCTGAAGCTTTCTTT
clone size: NA; CDR3 length: 14; D gene: NA; J gene: TRBJ1-6; V gene: TRBV18; CDR3 protein: CASSRQEYNSPLHF; CDR3 DNA: TGTGCCAGCTCACGACAGGAGTATAATTCACCCCTCCACTTT
clone size: NA; CDR3 length: 15; D gene: TRBD1; J gene: TRBJ1-6; V gene: TRBV19; CDR3 protein: CASNNLGQGVSPLHF; CDR3 DNA: TGTGCCAGTAACAACTTGGGACAGGGAGTTTCACCCCTCCACTTT
clone size: NA; CDR3 length: 14; D gene: TRBD1; J gene: TRBJ2-5; V gene: TRBV5-4; CDR3 protein: CASSGGQTAETQYF; CDR3 DNA: TGTGCCAGCAGCGGGGGACAGACCGCGGAGACCCAGTACTTC
clone size: few; CDR3 length: 14; D gene: TRBD1; J gene: TRBJ1-5; V gene: TRBV27; CDR3 protein: CASSPTGPDQPQHF; CDR3 DNA: TGTGCCAGCAGCCCGACAGGGCCCGATCAGCCCCAGCATTTT
clone size: NA; CDR3 length: 12; D gene: NA; J gene: TRBJ1-2; V gene: TRBV30; CDR3 protein: CAWSVAGHGYTF; CDR3 DNA: TGTGCCTGGAGTGTGGCAGGGCATGGCTACACCTTC
clone size: NA; CDR3 length: 13; D gene: NA; J gene: TRBJ1-3; V gene: TRBV12-3/TRBV12-4; CDR3 protein: CASEWGPGNTIYF; CDR3 DNA: TGTGCCAGCGAGTGGGGGCCAGGAAACACCATATATTTT
clone size: NA; CDR3 length: 16; D gene: TRBD1; J gene: TRBJ2-3; V gene: TRBV3-1/TRBV3-2; CDR3 protein: CASSKTGTLSTDTQYF; CDR3 DNA: TGTGCCAGCAGCAAGACAGGGACCCTTAGCACAGATACGCAGTATTTT
clone size: NA; CDR3 length: 15; D gene: NA; J gene: TRBJ1-2; V gene: TRBV14; CDR3 protein: CASSPSPQGGGGYTF; CDR3 DNA: TGTGCCAGCAGCCCAAGCCCCCAGGGTGGGGGCGGCTACACCTTC
clone size: NA; CDR3 length: 11; D gene: NA; J gene: TRBJ1-1; V gene: TRBV20-1; CDR3 protein: CSAEYLTEAFF; CDR3 DNA: TGCAGTGCTGAGTACCTCACTGAAGCTTTCTTT
clone size: NA; CDR3 length: 14; D gene: TRBD1; J gene: TRBJ2-2; V gene: TRBV6-5; CDR3 protein: CASRGTGRTGELFF; CDR3 DNA: TGTGCCAGCAGAGGGACAGGACGCACCGGGGAGCTGTTTTTT
clone size: NA; CDR3 length: 13; D gene: TRBD1; J gene: TRBJ2-7; V gene: TRBV10-1; CDR3 protein: CASSDRSSYEQYF; CDR3 DNA: TGCGCCAGCTCGGACAGGAGCTCCTACGAGCAGTACTTC
clone size: few; CDR3 length: 19; D gene: NA; J gene: TRBJ2-3; V gene: TRBV9; CDR3 protein: CASSVVGASGNPGADTQYF; CDR3 DNA: TGTGCCAGCAGCGTAGTGGGAGCTAGCGGAAACCCAGGGGCAGATACGCAGTATTTT
clone size: NA; CDR3 length: 16; D gene: TRBD1; J gene: TRBJ1-4; V gene: TRBV14; CDR3 protein: CASSLSLTDRDEKLFF; CDR3 DNA: TGTGCCAGCAGCCTAAGCCTCACGGACAGGGATGAAAAACTGTTTTTT
clone size: NA; CDR3 length: 19; D gene: TRBD2; J gene: TRBJ2-1; V gene: TRBV3-1/TRBV3-2; CDR3 protein: CASGRLSGTSGFSYNEQFF; CDR3 DNA: TGTGCCAGCGGACGATTATCCGGGACTAGCGGTTTCTCCTACAATGAGCAGTTCTTC
clone size: NA; CDR3 length: 14; D gene: NA; J gene: TRBJ1-1; V gene: TRBV6-6; CDR3 protein: CASAREEWSTEAFF; CDR3 DNA: TGTGCCAGCGCCCGGGAGGAGTGGAGTACTGAAGCTTTCTTT
clone size: NA; CDR3 length: 15; D gene: NA; J gene: TRBJ1-1; V gene: TRBV19; CDR3 protein: CASSTIGGPGTEAFF; CDR3 DNA: TGTGCCAGTAGTACCATCGGGGGGCCGGGCACTGAAGCTTTCTTT
clone size: NA; CDR3 length: 14; D gene: TRBD2; J gene: TRBJ2-7; V gene: TRBV5-1; CDR3 protein: CASKETSGRDEQYF; CDR3 DNA: TGCGCCAGCAAAGAAACTAGCGGGAGGGACGAGCAGTACTTC
clone size: NA; CDR3 length: 13; D gene: NA; J gene: TRBJ2-2; V gene: TRBV9; CDR3 protein: CASKTANTGELFF; CDR3 DNA: TGTGCCAGCAAGACAGCGAACACCGGGGAGCTGTTTTTT
clone size: NA; CDR3 length: 12; D gene: NA; J gene: TRBJ2-5; V gene: TRBV29-1; CDR3 protein: CSVERGKETQYF; CDR3 DNA: TGCAGCGTTGAAAGGGGAAAGGAGACCCAGTACTTC
clone size: NA; CDR3 length: 17; D gene: TRBD1; J gene: TRBJ1-2; V gene: TRBV12-5; CDR3 protein: CASGFTSGQGSRYGYTF; CDR3 DNA: TGTGCTAGTGGTTTTACATCGGGACAGGGTTCCCGCTATGGCTACACCTTC
clone size: NA; CDR3 length: 12; D gene: NA; J gene: TRBJ2-3; V gene: TRBV5-1; CDR3 protein: CASSLAGDTQYF; CDR3 DNA: TGCGCCAGCAGCTTGGCGGGAGATACGCAGTATTTT
clone size: few; CDR3 length: 14; D gene: NA; J gene: TRBJ1-1; V gene: TRBV7-2; CDR3 protein: CASSLDWRNTEAFF; CDR3 DNA: TGTGCCAGCAGCTTAGACTGGAGGAACACTGAAGCTTTCTTT
clone size: NA; CDR3 length: 15; D gene: NA; J gene: TRBJ2-3; V gene: TRBV11-1; CDR3 protein: CASSLPGASADTQYF; CDR3 DNA: TGTGCCAGCAGCTTACCTGGGGCTAGCGCAGATACGCAGTATTTT
clone size: NA; CDR3 length: 13; D gene: NA; J gene: TRBJ1-2; V gene: TRBV11-2; CDR3 protein: CASSRSRVNGYTF; CDR3 DNA: TGTGCCAGCAGCCGTTCCAGGGTAAATGGCTACACCTTC
clone size: NA; CDR3 length: 14; D gene: NA; J gene: TRBJ2-1; V gene: TRBV28; CDR3 protein: CASSPDTTYNEQFF; CDR3 DNA: TGTGCCAGCAGTCCCGACACAACCTACAATGAGCAGTTCTTC
clone size: NA; CDR3 length: 16; D gene: NA; J gene: TRBJ2-2; V gene: TRBV4-1; CDR3 protein: CASSHITRDSTGELFF; CDR3 DNA: TGCGCCAGCAGCCACATCACCCGGGACTCCACCGGGGAGCTGTTTTTT
clone size: NA; CDR3 length: 13; D gene: NA; J gene: TRBJ2-2; V gene: TRBV7-9; CDR3 protein: CASSSHGVGELFF; CDR3 DNA: TGTGCCAGCAGCTCCCACGGGGTCGGGGAGCTGTTTTTT
clone size: few; CDR3 length: 13; D gene: TRBD2; J gene: TRBJ2-2; V gene: TRBV27; CDR3 protein: CASRGGRSGELFF; CDR3 DNA: TGTGCCAGCCGGGGGGGTAGGTCCGGGGAGCTGTTTTTT
clone size: NA; CDR3 length: 17; D gene: TRBD2; J gene: TRBJ2-2; V gene: TRBV28; CDR3 protein: CASSTRLAGGRTGELFF; CDR3 DNA: TGTGCCAGCAGTACCCGACTAGCGGGGGGTCGAACCGGGGAGCTGTTTTTT
clone size: NA; CDR3 length: 16; D gene: TRBD1; J gene: TRBJ1-4; V gene: TRBV11-2; CDR3 protein: CASSFSRTGGSEKLFF; CDR3 DNA: TGTGCCAGCAGCTTCTCGCGGACAGGGGGAAGTGAAAAACTGTTTTTT
clone size: many; CDR3 length: 15; D gene: TRBD1; J gene: TRBJ1-5; V gene: TRBV2; CDR3 protein: CASSLTGLGNQPQHF; CDR3 DNA: TGTGCCAGCAGTTTGACAGGGTTGGGCAATCAGCCCCAGCATTTT
clone size: once; CDR3 length: 15; D gene: NA; J gene: TRBJ1-3; V gene: TRBV5-1; CDR3 protein: CASSLASGGRDTIYF; CDR3 DNA: TGCGCCAGCAGCTTGGCCTCGGGAGGACGAGACACCATATATTTT